The 24 T cell receptor beta chains below all came from one sample that was sequenced in a study of OX40 agonist ivuxolimab in advanced cancers. Receptor libraries were prepared by the immunoSEQ multiplex PCR assay. This is the immuneACCESS table as TCRdb keeps it, with only in-frame sequences that have V and J called. A part of the clones is gone; compared with another copy, unresolved V genes explain less than half, and the rest is unexplained. In this sample the table shows around 92,000 clones, approximately 93% of which occur a single time. The ten largest clonotypes hold around 0.17% of the sample. Sequenced here: CD4+ or CD8+ T cells sorted from blood, sampled in a trial of the OX40 agonist ivuxolimab. The source of these receptors is an adult with an advanced solid tumor such as melanoma, head and neck, liver or kidney cancer.

This sequence joins TRBV5-1 and TRBJ1-2; 10 nucleotides agree with TRBD1. Per germline, CDR1 SGHRS and CDR2 YFSETQ. After removal of 5 bases from V and 7 bases from J, the junction contained 11 bases not matched to a gene. The CDR3 sequence is 15 residues long. In DNA form, the CDR3 reads TGCGCCAGCAGTACCGGGACAGGGGAGATAAGTGGCTACACCTTC. Protein: CASSTGTGEISGYTF. Full variable domain (remainder filled in from reference TRBV5-1 and TRBJ1-2): KAGVTQTPRYLIKTRGQQVTLSCSPISGHRSVSWYQQTPGQGLQFLFEYFSETQRNKGNFPGRFSGRQFSNSRSEMNVSTLELGDSALYLCASSTGTGEISGYTFGSGTRLTVV.

The sample holds one count of this clone. The rearrangement joins TRBV18 to TRBJ1-1, with D uncertain. Trimming cost V 3 bases and J 5 bases, with 16 bases left between them. Germline V gene sequence: CDR1 KGHSH, CDR2 LQKENI. The CDR3 covers 15 residues. Here the CDR3 reads CASSPWARLGTEAFF. As DNA, the CDR3 is TGTGCCAGCTCACCCTGGGCCAGGTTGGGGACTGAAGCTTTCTTT. The variable domain in full, completed from reference TRBV18 and TRBJ1-1, reads NAGVMQNPRHLVRRRGQEARLRCSPMKGHSHVYWYRQLPEEGLKFMVYLQKENIIDESGMPKERFSAEFPKEGPSILRIQQVVRGDSAAYFCASSPWARLGTEAFFGQGTRLTVV.

This chain uses TRBV7-2 with TRBJ1-2; 8 nucleotides align to TRBD1. The V gene end was trimmed by 5 bases and the J gene end by 2 bases; junction bases not matched to a gene: 10. Germline loops: CDR1 SGHTA, CDR2 FQGNSA. The CDR3 runs 16 residues. This CDR3 is CASSGAGTGTNYGYTF. For the CDR3, the DNA is TGTGCCAGCAGCGGGGCCGGGACAGGTACCAACTATGGCTACACCTTC.

The V gene is TRBV27, the J gene TRBJ2-3; D is unresolved. Between the trimmed V and J ends, which lost 5 bases and 2 bases, there was a span of 11 bases. The CDR3 spans 14 residues. Germline CDR1 and CDR2: MNHEY and SMNVEV (reference sequence). The CDR3 spells CASSPPTNTDTQYF. The CDR3 bases are TGTGCCAGCAGTCCGCCTACTAACACAGATACGCAGTATTTT.

This sequence joins TRBV20-1 and TRBJ2-7; D gene ambiguous. V was shortened by 6 bases and J by 7 bases, with 13 bases between the two germline ends. The CDR3 is made up of 11 amino acids. Looked up from germline, CDR1 is DFQATT and CDR2 is SNEGSKA (reference sequence). This CDR3 reads CSATDTREQYF. In nucleotides, the CDR3 is TGCAGTGCAACAGACACGCGGGAGCAGTACTTC.

This rearrangement joins TRBV5-1 to TRBJ2-2; 12 nucleotides line up with TRBD1. The trim removed 4 bases at V and 7 bases at J, leaving 8 bases unmatched. Germline V gene data show CDR1 as SGHRS and CDR2 as YFSETQ. CDR3 length equals 16 residues. This CDR3 reads CASSPGTGGRYGELFF. The CDR3 DNA sequence: TGCGCCAGCAGCCCCGGGACAGGGGGCCGGTACGGGGAGCTGTTTTTT.

The chain is built from TRBV7-2 and TRBJ2-3; no firm D call. The V gene's germline CDR1 is SGHTA and CDR2 FQGNSA. V gave up 4 bases and J gave up 4 bases, with 12 bases separating them. The CDR3 totals 14 residues. In nucleotides, the CDR3 is TGTGCCAGCAGCTCACTTCCCCCTTCAGATACGCAGTATTTT. Encoded protein: CASSSLPPSDTQYF.

V usage is TRBV13 and J usage is TRBJ1-2, with D unclear. The CDR3 runs to 15 residues. Trimming took 2 bases from V and 4 from J, leaving 14 bases between them. CDR1 is PRHDT, CDR2 FYEKMQ, per germline (reference sequence). CDR3 in DNA: TGTGCCAGCAGCTTAACGGCCTCGGGCGGCTATGGCTACACCTTC. Its translation is CASSLTASGGYGYTF.

V is TRBV2 and J is TRBJ1-3, with a tentative D call TRBD1 (5 bases). V was trimmed by 6 bases and J by 5 bases, leaving 11 bases between them. The CDR3 covers 13 residues. Germline V gene lookup returns CDR1 SNHLY and CDR2 FYNNEI. The CDR3 protein is CASRWGGRNTIYF. The CDR3 nucleotides read TGTGCCAGCAGATGGGGCGGGAGAAACACCATATATTTT.

The chain uses TRBV7-9 and TRBJ2-7; perhaps TRBD2 as D (6 bases). V was cut by 3 bases and J by 0 bases, with 12 bases left in between. This CDR3 comprises 15 residues. Germline CDR1 reads SEHNR; CDR2 reads FQNEAQ (reference sequence). Here the CDR3 reads CASSLGTSFSYEQYF. The CDR3 DNA reads as TGTGCCAGCAGCTTGGGTACTAGCTTCTCCTACGAGCAGTACTTC.

This chain joins TRBV11-2 and TRBJ2-5; 11 bases fit TRBD2. The CDR3 has 16 amino acids. Germline V CDR1 and CDR2: SGHAT, FQNNGV. After removal of 1 base from V and 5 bases from J, the junction contained 6 bases not matched to a gene. The CDR3 nucleotides are TGTGCCAGCAGCTTAGCGTCTAGCGGGGGGTGGGAGACCCAGTACTTC. Translating it yields CASSLASSGGWETQYF.

This chain connects TRBV5-1 to TRBJ2-5; no reliable D call. This CDR3 comprises 13 residues. The germline CDR1 and CDR2 sequences are SGHRS and YFSETQ. Trimming stripped 2 bases from V and 5 bases from J, with 10 bases between. The CDR3 sequence is CASSFEIQETQYF. CDR3 nucleotides: TGCGCCAGCAGCTTCGAGATACAGGAGACCCAGTACTTC.

The chain is built from TRBV6-1 and TRBJ1-1; D is unresolved. The V gene lost 7 bases and the J gene lost 1 base, with 7 bases spanning the gap. The germline V gene has CDR1 MNHNS and CDR2 SASEGT. This CDR3 is built from 12 residues. CDR3 coding DNA: TGTGCCAGCAACTCCTGGAACACTGAAGCTTTCTTT. Translating gives CASNSWNTEAFF.

This clone was detected only a few times. This chain links TRBV7-6 with TRBJ2-2, with 9 bases lining up with TRBD1. CDR3 length: 15 amino acids. Germline V gene data show CDR1 as SGHVS and CDR2 as FNYEAQ. With V trimmed by 4 bases and J by 5 bases, 5 bases remained unmatched. CDR3 sequence: CASSSGQGWTGELFF. The CDR3 coding sequence is TGTGCCAGCAGCTCAGGACAGGGGTGGACCGGGGAGCTGTTTTTT.

The chain combines TRBV7-2 with TRBJ2-7, with D maybe TRBD2 (7 bases). The CDR3 covers 12 residues. Germline V gives CDR1 SGHTA, CDR2 FQGNSA. Deletions cut 6 bases from V and 3 bases from J, with 9 bases between. The CDR3 loop reads CASRGGDYEQYF. Written as DNA, the CDR3 is TGTGCCAGCAGAGGGGGGGACTACGAGCAGTACTTC.

This rearrangement joins TRBV27 to TRBJ1-4; TRBD1 aligns across 7 bases. Looked up from germline, CDR1 is MNHEY and CDR2 is SMNVEV (reference sequence). The CDR3 is 13 residues long. V shed 5 bases and J 7 bases; nucleotides not matched to a gene: 4. CDR3 sequence (DNA): TGTGCCAGCAGTCGACAGGGAGGTGAAAAACTGTTTTTT. Translating it yields CASSRQGGEKLFF.

This clone appeared a single time. The V gene is TRBV11-3, the J gene TRBJ1-2; the D gene is possibly TRBD1 (6 bases). V gave up 5 bases and J gave up 2 bases, with 12 bases separating them. CDR1 is SGHNT, CDR2 YENEEA, per germline. The CDR3 runs 14 residues. The CDR3 region is CASSIGGANYGYTF. In DNA, the CDR3 is TGTGCCAGCAGCATAGGGGGAGCGAACTATGGCTACACCTTC.

The J gene is TRBJ2-7, the V gene TRBV5-1; tentatively, D is TRBD2 (5 bases). The CDR3 is 16 amino acids. Germline lookup yields CDR1 SGHRS and CDR2 YFSETQ. Trimming shortened V by 2 bases and J by 1 base, and 16 bases separated the two germline ends. CDR3 sequence (DNA): TGCGCCAGCAGCTTCGGACTGACATCGAAGTCCTACGAGCAGTACTTC. Its protein product is CASSFGLTSKSYEQYF.

The chain employs TRBV6-5 and TRBJ1-3; unclear D gene. Deletions cut 6 bases from V and 0 bases from J, with 6 bases between. Per the germline V gene, CDR1 is MNHEY and CDR2 is SVGAGI. This CDR3 contains 13 residues. The DNA of the CDR3 is TGTGCCAGCAGGACCAGCTCTGGAAACACCATATATTTT. Protein sequence: CASRTSSGNTIYF.

The chain uses TRBV5-6 and TRBJ2-3; the match to TRBD2 covers 8 bases. Germline loops: CDR1 SGHDT, CDR2 YYEEEE. V was clipped by 2 bases and J by 4 bases; unmatched bases: 9. CDR3 length equals 16 residues. In DNA, the CDR3 is TGTGCCAGCAGCTTAACGGGAGGGCCAGTGGCAGATACGCAGTATTTT. Its protein product is CASSLTGGPVADTQYF.

The chain joins TRBV23-1 to TRBJ2-6; D is undetermined. TRBV23-1 is an ORF; its function is uncertain. The CDR3 totals 14 residues. Trimming pared 9 bases from V and 0 bases from J, leaving 9 bases between. Here the CDR3 reads CARIECSGANVLTF. DNA of the CDR3: TGCGCCAGGATAGAGTGCTCTGGGGCCAACGTCCTGACTTTC.

The chain uses TRBV11-3 and TRBJ2-7; 7 bases are shared with TRBD1. Germline V gene data show CDR1 as SGHNT and CDR2 as YENEEA. CDR3 size: 15 residues. The V and J ends lost 2 bases and 0 bases, in that order; junction bases with no gene match: 4. The CDR3 DNA is TGTGCCAGCAGCTTATCCGGGACAGCCTCCTACGAGCAGTACTTC. Translated, it gives CASSLSGTASYEQYF.

The chain has TRBV2 and TRBJ2-3; D ambiguous. The germline gives CDR1 SNHLY, CDR2 FYNNEI. CDR3 length equals 13 residues. V was cut by 3 bases and J by 2 bases, with 6 bases left in between. DNA for the CDR3: TGTGCCAGCAGTGAGAGGACCACAGATACGCAGTATTTT. Translating gives CASSERTTDTQYF.

The chain carries TRBV6-5 and TRBJ1-5; maybe TRBD1 (6 bases). This CDR3 contains 15 residues. Trimming left V 0 bases short and J 0 bases short, with 6 bases between. The germline V gene encodes CDR1 MNHEY and CDR2 SVGAGI. The CDR3 sequence: CASSYSGGSNQPQHF. The CDR3 DNA reads as TGTGCCAGCAGTTACTCAGGGGGTAGCAATCAGCCCCAGCATTTT.